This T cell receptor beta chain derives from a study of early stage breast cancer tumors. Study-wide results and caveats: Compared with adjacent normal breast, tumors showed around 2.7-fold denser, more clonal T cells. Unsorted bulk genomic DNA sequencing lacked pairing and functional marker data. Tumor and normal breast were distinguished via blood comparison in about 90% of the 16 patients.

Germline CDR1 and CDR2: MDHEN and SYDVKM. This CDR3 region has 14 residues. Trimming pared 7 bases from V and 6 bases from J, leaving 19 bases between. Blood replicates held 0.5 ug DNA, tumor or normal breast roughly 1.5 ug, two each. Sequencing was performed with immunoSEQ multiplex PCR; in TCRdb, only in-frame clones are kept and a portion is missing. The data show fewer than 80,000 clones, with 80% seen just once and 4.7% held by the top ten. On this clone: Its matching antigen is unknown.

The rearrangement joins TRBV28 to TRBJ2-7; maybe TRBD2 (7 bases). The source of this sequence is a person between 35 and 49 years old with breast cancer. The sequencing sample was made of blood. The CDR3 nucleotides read TGTGCCAGCACCCCAACAGGGAGGGGTTCCGAGCAGTACTTC. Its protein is CASTPTGRGSEQYF.